These T cell receptor beta chains were read from a single sample in a study of T cell repertoires in cytomegalovirus infection. One entry per CDR3 protein, called by TCRdb with MiXCR from the reads. This table has approximately 730,000 distinct CDR3 sequences, about 30% appearing once. No antigens are known for them. This specimen consisted of cultured PBMCs, obtained from culture after CMV antigen stimulation. Receptors were obtained from a human donor in good health (CMV status not recorded). Some clones in this sample may be carry-over from other donors' samples. Each CDR3 is given with its conserved first and last residue. The order of the fields is V gene, clone size, J gene, CDR3 protein. The listing skips clone size in some rows; elsewhere it reads once, few, many or a size class.

>TRBV6-6|.|TRBJ1-6
CASSYAPGQGNSPLHF
>TRBV5-6|.|TRBJ2-7
CASSRLPSAAYEQYF
>TRBV7-9|few|TRBJ1-1
CASSPRGEAFF
>TRBV19|.|TRBJ2-7
CASSPQGQGGREQYF
>TRBV12-3/TRBV12-4|many|TRBJ1-2
CASSLGGYVYGYTF
>TRBV6-2/TRBV6-3|few|TRBJ2-3
CASSYLLVDGTDTQYF
>TRBV12-3/TRBV12-4|few|TRBJ1-1
CASSTVTEAFF
>TRBV11-2|.|TRBJ2-7
CASGPFVEQYF
>TRBV7-6|many|TRBJ2-7
CASSLLAGGPYEQYF
>TRBV7-2|.|TRBJ2-7
CASSRGTGTYEQYF
>TRBV7-8|few|TRBJ2-6
CASSHAGGPPVLTF
>TRBV7-4|.|TRBJ2-2
CASSIPRGYTGELFF
>TRBV7-2|few|TRBJ2-7
CASSLHRIGEQYF
>TRBV10-3|few|TRBJ2-1
CAISGTGRENEQFF
>TRBV7-9|few|TRBJ2-4
CASSFGKNIQYF
>TRBV12-3/TRBV12-4|few|TRBJ1-1
CASSWIGALEAFF
>TRBV20-1|.|TRBJ1-5
CSAQQGKQPQHF
>TRBV20-1|few|TRBJ2-5
CSALETSGSGETQYF
>TRBV6-5|.|TRBJ2-5
CASRRDSAQTQYF
>TRBV5-1|.|TRBJ1-3
CASTETGGDGNTIYF
>TRBV7-9|.|TRBJ2-7
CASSDQGHEQYF
>TRBV7-9|.|TRBJ2-2
CACSLIGNTGELFF
>TRBV7-2|many|TRBJ1-2
CASSPPLGSIFYGYTF
>TRBV28|few|TRBJ1-1
CASSQTDLMNTEAFF
>TRBV7-9|.|TRBJ2-7
CASSEDVGTETYEQYF